This TCR beta chain is from a study of T cell responses to AZD1222 COVID-19 vaccine. In the study overall: Second-dose recipients at about 4 or about 12 weeks were treated as one pooled group.

With regard to this clone: Its antigen is as yet unknown.

Method: immunoSEQ multiplex PCR; TCRdb's copy keeps in-frame clones and lacks some. Here the sample spans around 150,000 clones, over 90% being singletons. Trimming at V came to 0 bases and at J to 3 bases, leaving 9 bases not matched to a gene. Germline assignment: CDR1 SGHNT and CDR2 YYREEE (reference sequence). This CDR3 is built from 17 residues. Regarding the study as a whole: Two doses of AZD1222 preceded a rise in Spike-specific TCR breadth and depth. Researchers report vaccine-associated CD4 TCRs spanning spike, with dominance at 160-218 and 743-854. Seropositive status at baseline applied to only 6 or 7 AZD1222 recipients.

The sequences come from peripheral blood, collected on day 0 of AZD1222 vaccination. The source is an adult in good health. The V and J genes are TRBV5-4 and TRBJ1-5; 7 bases are shared with TRBD1. The CDR3 region is CASSLGTGPGVNQPQHF. The CDR3 DNA reads as TGTGCCAGCAGCTTGGGGACAGGCCCCGGGGTCAATCAGCCCCAGCATTTT.